These 18 T cell receptor beta chains came from one sample sequenced in a study of T cells expressing NK-cell markers. TCRdb reprocessed the 5' RACE reads and stores each CDR3 protein as one record, lacking DNA. This sample's clone table lists 200,000 to 300,000 distinct CDR3 sequences. Sample: blood T cells: a sorted CD56 or NKG2C T cell subset, CD4+ or CD8+ T cells, or bulk PBMC T cells (not recorded which). Receptors originate from a woman aged 18-70 years in good health.

The V gene is TRBV10-3, the J gene TRBJ1-1; TCRdb gives TRBD1 as the D gene, but with no DNA this cannot be confirmed. Germline V CDR1 and CDR2: ENHRY, SYGVKD. The CDR3 loop spans 13 amino acids. This CDR3 reads CAIGSQANTEAFF.

This chain connects TRBV30 to TRBJ2-5; TCRdb indicates TRBD1, and absent DNA this call remains unverified. The length of the CDR3 is 13 residues. CDR1 is GTSNPN and CDR2 is SVGIG in the germline V gene (reference sequence). The CDR3 region is CASQGDRRGTQYF.

This chain connects TRBV19 to TRBJ2-1; TCRdb's assignment of TRBD2 cannot be checked, as there is no DNA. The V gene's germline CDR1 is LNHDA and CDR2 SQIVND (reference sequence). The CDR3 totals 16 residues. The CDR3 loop reads CASSLLTSGVYNEQFF.

The V and J genes are TRBV29-1 and TRBJ2-4; TCRdb names TRBD1, which stays unverified in the absence of DNA. The CDR3 loop spans 13 amino acids. CDR1 and CDR2 from the germline V gene are SQVTM and ANQGSEA. CDR3 protein: CSVTGQYKNIQYF.

The genes are TRBV7-9 and TRBJ1-2. From germline, CDR1 is SEHNR and CDR2 FQNEAQ (reference sequence). The CDR3 sequence is 12 residues long. CDR3 sequence reads: CASSAWVLGYTF. The full variable domain, with the rest looked up from reference TRBV7-9 and TRBJ1-2, is DTGVSQNPRHKITKRGQNVTFRCDPISEHNRLYWYRQTLGQGPEFLTYFQNEAQLEKSRLLSDRFSAERPKGSFSTLEIQRTEQGDSAMYLCASSAWVLGYTFGSGTRLTVV.

This rearrangement joins TRBV4-3 to TRBJ2-7; with no DNA, the TCRdb D assignment of TRBD1 cannot be verified. CDR1 is LGHNA, CDR2 YSLEER, per germline. The CDR3 sequence is 13 residues long. The chain's CDR3 is CASSQRKGNEQYF.

The chain has TRBV4-1 and TRBJ2-3; TCRdb's D gene call, TRBD1, goes unchecked for lack of DNA. In germline, CDR1 is MGHRA, CDR2 YSYEKL. This CDR3 is built from 17 residues. The CDR3 here is CASSQDRDRYNTDTQYF.

The CDR3 region is CSVDKRGARNEQFF. The chain uses TRBV29-1 and TRBJ2-1; the D gene TCRdb calls, TRBD1, cannot be checked with no DNA. Germline V gene data show CDR1 as SQVTM and CDR2 as ANQGSEA. This CDR3 region has 14 residues.

V and J are TRBV5-1 and TRBJ2-7; TCRdb designates TRBD1, a call that cannot be tested without DNA. Germline V gene lookup returns CDR1 SGHRS and CDR2 YFSETQ. The CDR3 loop spans 16 amino acids. CDR3 region: CASSTGHTSPSYEQYF.

The chain uses TRBV2 and TRBJ2-4; TCRdb picks TRBD2, but there is no DNA to check that call. The germline gives CDR1 SNHLY, CDR2 FYNNEI. This CDR3 spans 13 amino acids. CDR3 sequence reads: CASSEGLAGLGYF.

The V call is TRBV7-9, the J call TRBJ2-3. Per germline, CDR1 SEHNR and CDR2 FQNEAQ (reference sequence). This CDR3 is built from 13 residues. The CDR3 spells CASSFYGQDTQYF.

The V call is TRBV5-1, the J call TRBJ2-1. Per germline, CDR1 SGHRS and CDR2 YFSETQ. The CDR3 is 12 residues long. This chain's CDR3 is CASSLAYNEQFF.

The chain joins TRBV5-1 to TRBJ2-2; TCRdb's D call of TRBD1 is untestable without DNA. The CDR3 has 16 residues. The germline V gene encodes CDR1 SGHRS and CDR2 YFSETQ. CDR3 sequence: CASSFSTGQNTGELFF.

The chain joins TRBV3-1 to TRBJ2-6. The germline V gene has CDR1 LGHDT and CDR2 YNNKEL (reference sequence). There are 17 residues in the CDR3. CDR3 amino acids: CASSQYIRVAGANVLTF.

This rearrangement joins TRBV5-8 to TRBJ1-2; TCRdb gives TRBD1 as the D gene, but with no DNA this cannot be confirmed. This CDR3 has 16 residues. Germline V gene sequence: CDR1 SGHTS, CDR2 YDEGEE. The CDR3 reads CASSFFRTGGLYGYTF.

This chain uses TRBV6-1 with TRBJ2-1. Looked up from germline, CDR1 is MNHNS and CDR2 is SASEGT. The CDR3 consists of 15 residues. This chain's CDR3 is CASSRRSVNYNEQFF.

The rearrangement links TRBV5-1 to TRBJ2-7; TCRdb selects TRBD1, and the lack of DNA leaves this call unchecked. CDR3 length: 13 amino acids. Germline CDR1 SGHRS, CDR2 YFSETQ. CDR3 residues: CASSSGSEYEQYF.

The V gene is TRBV20-1, the J gene TRBJ2-5; there is no DNA to check the TCRdb D call of TRBD1. This CDR3 spans 11 amino acids. Germline assignment: CDR1 DFQATT and CDR2 SNEGSKA (reference sequence). The CDR3 loop reads CSADRQETQYF.